The rows below give T cell receptor beta chains drawn from one sample of a study of blood T cell repertoires in COVID-19. This table comes from immunoSEQ multiplex PCR, and its TCRdb copy is limited to in-frame clones, with some not included. This sample yields 75,000 to 90,000 clones, of which around nine tenths are seen a single time; about 8.5% belongs to the top ten. Sequences were obtained from peripheral blood. Receptors originate from a man older than 75 with active or convalescent COVID-19. Both conserved end residues are part of each CDR3. The order of the fields is D gene, J gene, V gene, clone size, CDR3 DNA, CDR3 protein. A D gene is named only where the DNA matches it firmly. Some rows have no size entry. The others give once, few or many, or a class for an expanded clone.

>NA|TRBJ2-2|TRBV5-4|NA
TGTGCCAGCAGCTTGTTTCCGGGGACTAACACCGGGGAGCTGTTTTTT
CASSLFPGTNTGELFF
>NA|TRBJ2-2|TRBV19|NA
TGTGCCAGTAACCAGGATCCTACAAATCACGGGGAGCTGTTTTTT
CASNQDPTNHGELFF
>TRBD1|TRBJ2-1|TRBV5-1|NA
TGCGCCAGCAGCCCCGGACAGGGCTTTGGGAATGAGCAGTTCTTC
CASSPGQGFGNEQFF
>NA|TRBJ1-2|TRBV10-3|NA
TGTGCCATCAGTGGCGATCACTATGGCTACACCTTC
CAISGDHYGYTF
>NA|TRBJ1-3|TRBV14|few
TGTGCCAGCAGCCCCGCAGGGGTCGGAAACACCATATATTTT
CASSPAGVGNTIYF
>NA|TRBJ2-5|TRBV5-1|NA
TGCGCCAGCAGCTTGGCGGCAGGGGCAGAGACCCAGTACTTC
CASSLAAGAETQYF
>NA|TRBJ2-1|TRBV28|NA
TGTGCCAGCAGTTTCCTCTCCGGGTCCTACAATGAGCAGTTCTTC
CASSFLSGSYNEQFF
>NA|TRBJ2-1|TRBV5-1|NA
TGCGCCAGCAGCCGGGGGAGCTCCTACAATGAGCAGTTCTTC
CASSRGSSYNEQFF
>NA|TRBJ1-3|TRBV27|NA
TGTGCCAGCAGTACAGGGACTGGAAACACCATATATTTT
CASSTGTGNTIYF
>NA|TRBJ2-3|TRBV5-1|once
TGCGCCAGCAGCTTCGGAGCGTACCACACAGATACGCAGTATTTT
CASSFGAYHTDTQYF
>NA|TRBJ1-1|TRBV19|NA
TGTGCCAGTAGTATGGTATTCGAGGCTAACACTGAAGCTTTCTTT
CASSMVFEANTEAFF
>NA|TRBJ2-1|TRBV21-1|NA
TGTGCCAGCAGCAGGCTTAGCGGGGGGGAATACAATGAGCAGTTCTTC
CASSRLSGGEYNEQFF
>TRBD1|TRBJ2-2|TRBV6-6|few
TGTGCCAGCAGTTACTCTAGGGGGCAACGGGAGCTGTTTTTT
CASSYSRGQRELFF
>TRBD1|TRBJ1-4|TRBV9|NA
TGTGCCAGCAGCGCGGGACAGCCTGGTGAAAAACTGTTTTTT
CASSAGQPGEKLFF
>TRBD2|TRBJ2-3|TRBV28|NA
TGTGCCAGCAGTTTGTCTAGCGGGGGTTTCACAGATACGCAGTATTTT
CASSLSSGGFTDTQYF
>NA|TRBJ1-5|TRBV5-1|NA
TGCGCCAGCAGCGCGGACAGCAGCCAGCCCCAGCATTTT
CASSADSSQPQHF
>NA|TRBJ1-4|TRBV12-3/TRBV12-4|NA
TGTGCCAGCAACTCGATACTTAATGAAAAACTGTTTTTT
CASNSILNEKLFF
>TRBD1|TRBJ2-5|TRBV18|NA
TGTGCCAGCTCACCCGGGACAGTCGCGGAGACCCAGTACTTC
CASSPGTVAETQYF